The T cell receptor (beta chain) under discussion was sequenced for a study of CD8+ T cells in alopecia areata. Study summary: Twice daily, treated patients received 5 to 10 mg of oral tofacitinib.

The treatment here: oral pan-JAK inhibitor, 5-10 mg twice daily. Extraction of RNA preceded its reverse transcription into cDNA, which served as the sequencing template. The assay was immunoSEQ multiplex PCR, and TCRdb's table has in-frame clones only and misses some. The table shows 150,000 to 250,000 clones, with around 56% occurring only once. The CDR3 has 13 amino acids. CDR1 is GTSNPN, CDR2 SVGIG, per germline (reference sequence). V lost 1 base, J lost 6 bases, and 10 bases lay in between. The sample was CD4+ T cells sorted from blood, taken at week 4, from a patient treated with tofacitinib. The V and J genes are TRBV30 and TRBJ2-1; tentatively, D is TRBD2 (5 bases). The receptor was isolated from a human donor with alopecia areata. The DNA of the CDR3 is TGTGCCTGGAGTGAGGCCGGGGTCAATGAGCAGTTCTTC. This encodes CAWSEAGVNEQFF.